A single sample is the source of the 30 T cell receptor beta chains below, sequenced in a study of regulatory T cells in long-lasting Graves disease. iRepertoire HTBI primers and Arm-PCR of CDR3 regions built TCR beta libraries. TCRdb called the multiplex PCR reads again in MiXCR, with one record for every CDR3 protein. The table has about 320,000 distinct CDR3 sequences, under 20% seen once. Described time point: newly diagnosed GD, antithyroid drugs for less than 3 months. After RNA was extracted from PBMCs, the TCR library was made from it. Sample: peripheral blood mononuclear cells (PBMCs), taken at new diagnosis, from a patient treated with antithyroid drugs. The receptors stem from a female donor with Graves disease.

With regard to this clonotype: A much larger clonotype is one base distant, so this may be a read error. The chain is built from TRBV27 and TRBJ2-1, with 9 bases lining up with TRBD1. V lost 3 bases and J lost 10; bases outside the gene matches: 10. Looked up from germline, CDR1 is MNHEY and CDR2 is SMNVEV (reference sequence). This CDR3 region has 15 residues. The CDR3 coding sequence is TGTGCCAGCAGTTTGTCCGGGACAGGGAACTACGAGCAGTTCTTC. It is translated as CASSLSGTGNYEQFF.

There are a few counts of this clonotype. V gene TRBV7-9 combines with J gene TRBJ2-7, with D perhaps TRBD2 (6 bases). Germline CDR1 and CDR2: SEHNR and FQNEAQ (reference sequence). This CDR3 spans 14 amino acids. Trimming took off 1 base at V and 5 bases at J, with 12 bases between the two ends. The CDR3 protein is CASSLVSGGNEQYF. DNA of the CDR3: TGTGCCAGCAGCTTAGTTTCTGGGGGGAACGAGCAGTACTTC.

This clonotype was seen a handful of times. The chain employs TRBV19 and TRBJ2-1, with D perhaps TRBD2 (8 bases). Germline-derived CDR1 and CDR2 are LNHDA and SQIVND (reference sequence). V lost 7 bases and J 6 bases, leaving 19 bases between the germline ends. The CDR3 is 15 amino acids. For the CDR3, the DNA is TGTGCCAGTACTAAAAGACAGGGACTAGGCAATGAGCAGTTCTTC. It is translated as CASTKRQGLGNEQFF.

The chain uses TRBV28 and TRBJ2-7; 10 bases align to TRBD1. The CDR3 is 13 residues long. V lost 8 bases and J lost 3; bases outside the gene matches: 4. The germline V gene has CDR1 MDHEN and CDR2 SYDVKM. The CDR3, as DNA: TGTGCCAGCTCCGGGACAGGGGTCTACGAGCAGTACTTC. Translation: CASSGTGVYEQYF.

Concerning this clonotype itself: A much larger clone sits a single nucleotide away, making a read error possible. The genes are TRBV14 and TRBJ2-1; 12 positions match TRBD2. Per germline, CDR1 SGHDN and CDR2 FVKESK. The CDR3 consists of 14 residues. V dropped 3 bases and J dropped 9; count of bases not matched to a gene: 3. CDR3 protein: CASSQLAGGGEQFF. CDR3 coding DNA: TGTGCCAGCAGCCAGCTAGCGGGAGGGGGTGAGCAGTTCTTC.

This clonotype was counted many times. The chain links TRBV2 to TRBJ2-3; D is possibly TRBD2 (6 bases). The length of the CDR3 is 16 residues. Per the germline V gene, CDR1 is SNHLY and CDR2 is FYNNEI. Trimming cost V 3 bases and J 0 bases, with 13 bases left between them. The CDR3 region has the DNA TGTGCCAGCAGTGAGATGGCTAGCGCTAGCACAGATACGCAGTATTTT. Residues: CASSEMASASTDTQYF.

This clonotype was seen at least ten times. The J gene is TRBJ2-4, the V gene TRBV28; unclear D gene. The CDR3 consists of 11 residues. V lost 5 bases and J 8 bases, leaving 7 bases between the germline ends. Germline assignment: CDR1 MDHEN and CDR2 SYDVKM. CDR3 loop: CASSTGDIQYF. The DNA for the CDR3 is TGTGCCAGCAGTACGGGTGACATTCAGTACTTC.

This clonotype was counted at least ten times. The chain employs TRBV3-1 and TRBJ1-2, with a possible D match to TRBD1 (5 bases). The ends were cut back, 0 bases at V and 7 bases at J, with 18 bases in the middle. This CDR3 has 16 residues. Germline V CDR1 and CDR2: LGHDT, YNNKEL (reference sequence). The CDR3, as DNA: TGTGCCAGCAGCCAAGATCGGGCAGGGAGGTTAGGTGGCTACACCTTC. Translated, it gives CASSQDRAGRLGGYTF.

There are many counts of this clonotype. The rearrangement uses TRBV7-3 and TRBJ2-1; no definite D call. CDR1 is SGHTA, CDR2 FQGTGA, per germline. The CDR3 is 14 residues long. The V end was cut by 3 bases, the J end by 5 bases, with 11 bases between. CDR3 protein: CASSFGSRNNEQFF. CDR3 DNA: TGTGCCAGCAGCTTTGGTTCCAGAAACAATGAGCAGTTCTTC.

The genes are TRBV28 and TRBJ1-2; unclear D gene. This CDR3 has 14 residues. V lost 6 bases and J lost 3, with 14 bases in between. In germline, CDR1 is MDHEN, CDR2 SYDVKM. The DNA for the CDR3 is TGTGCCAGCAGGGGAGCGTCCGGGGACTATGGCTACACCTTC. Translated, it gives CASRGASGDYGYTF.

This clonotype was recorded at least ten times. DNA for the CDR3: TGTGCCAGCAGGGACCCTAAGCGGGAGTCGTCCTACGAGCAGTACTTC. Translated, it gives CASRDPKRESSYEQYF. This chain uses TRBV28 with TRBJ2-7; 8 nucleotides match TRBD2. The CDR3 is made up of 16 amino acids. V lost 6 bases and J lost 1; bases outside the gene matches: 11. Germline V gene sequence: CDR1 MDHEN, CDR2 SYDVKM.

This clonotype appeared many times. The rearrangement links TRBV9 to TRBJ2-3; D gene ambiguous. Germline V gene lookup returns CDR1 SGDLS and CDR2 YYNGEE. The CDR3 runs 15 residues. Trimming left V 3 bases short and J 0 bases short, with 11 bases between. This CDR3 reads CASSGRTASTDTQYF. CDR3 DNA: TGTGCCAGCAGCGGAAGGACGGCCAGCACAGATACGCAGTATTTT. Together with reference TRBV9 and TRBJ2-3, the CDR3 gives the full variable domain: DSGVTQTPKHLITATGQRVTLRCSPRSGDLSVYWYQQSLDQGLQFLIQYYNGEERAKGNILERFSAQQFPDLHSELNLSSLELGDSALYFCASSGRTASTDTQYFGPGTRLTVL.

This clonotype was observed at least ten times. The chain combines TRBV27 with TRBJ2-6; 13 bases align to TRBD2. Unmatched junction bases numbered 2, after V lost 10 bases and J lost 2 bases. CDR3 length: 15 amino acids. Germline CDR1 and CDR2: MNHEY and SMNVEV (reference sequence). The CDR3 bases are TGTGCCACCGGACTAGCGGGAGCTGGGGCCAACGTCCTGACTTTC. Protein product: CATGLAGAGANVLTF.

The gene calls are TRBV28 and TRBJ2-3; D gene uncertain. Germline CDR1 reads MDHEN; CDR2 reads SYDVKM. The CDR3 sequence is 13 residues long. Between the trimmed V and J ends, which lost 5 bases and 5 bases, there was a span of 11 bases. CDR3 DNA: TGTGCCAGCAGTGAAACACAAGTAGATACGCAGTATTTT. This gives the protein CASSETQVDTQYF.

In this sample, this clonotype turned up many times. The chain recombines TRBV27 with TRBJ2-7; weak D call: TRBD1 (6 bases). V was clipped by 4 bases and J by 2 bases, with 9 bases between them. Germline assignment: CDR1 MNHEY and CDR2 SMNVEV (reference sequence). The CDR3 is 13 residues long. The CDR3 region is CASSYGTTYEQYF. As DNA, the CDR3 is TGTGCCAGCAGTTACGGGACAACCTACGAGCAGTACTTC.

Ten or more counts support this clonotype. The chain has TRBV19 and TRBJ2-5, with D unclear. Germline values: CDR1 LNHDA, CDR2 SQIVND (reference sequence). CDR3 size: 16 residues. The V and J ends lost 3 bases and 0 bases respectively, with 14 bases between them. CDR3 DNA: TGTGCCAGTAGTATTAACTGGCCAGGCCACCAAGAGACCCAGTACTTC. It yields the protein CASSINWPGHQETQYF.

This clonotype appeared a few times. This rearrangement joins TRBV20-1 to TRBJ1-3; 8 positions match TRBD1. The CDR3 consists of 14 residues. Germline V gene sequence: CDR1 DFQATT, CDR2 SNEGSKA (reference sequence). The V and J ends lost 3 bases and 3 bases, in that order; junction bases with no gene match: 4. The CDR3 spells CSASRGPGGNTIYF. The CDR3 region has the DNA TGCAGTGCTAGCAGGGGGCCTGGTGGAAACACCATATATTTT.

This clonotype has only a few counts. The junction departs from germline at one end; a sequencing error may be responsible. V is TRBV10-1 and J is TRBJ2-1; TRBD2 agrees at 10 bases. Germline V gives CDR1 WNHNN, CDR2 SYGVQD (reference sequence). CDR3 size: 13 residues. The CDR3 region has the DNA TGCGCCAGCAGTCCTAGCGGGAGTTCCGGCCCACAATTC. It translates to CASSPSGSSGPQF.

Points on this clonotype: A junction end diverges from the germline sequence, so it may reflect a read error. The chain couples TRBV2 to TRBJ2-5; D is possibly TRBD1 or TRBD2 (6 bases each). The CDR3 loop spans 13 amino acids. CDR1 is SNHLY, CDR2 FYNNEI, per germline. The CDR3 DNA sequence: TGTGCCAGCAGTGAAAGTAGGGGGGCCCCGATGCGCTTC. Protein product: CASSESRGAPMRF.

This clonotype has ten or more counts. J is TRBJ1-1 and V is TRBV9, with 9 nucleotides matching TRBD1. This CDR3 region has 16 residues. Per germline, CDR1 SGDLS and CDR2 YYNGEE. V lost 4 bases to trimming and J lost 6 bases; unmatched junction nucleotides: 13. The CDR3 nucleotides are TGTGCCAGCAGCTCCCCCGGGACAGGGAAACTTGCTGAAGCTTTCTTT. Protein sequence: CASSSPGTGKLAEAFF.

This clonotype has at least ten counts. The gene calls are TRBV30 and TRBJ2-3; D is perhaps TRBD2 (7 bases). This CDR3 comprises 15 residues. Trimming took off 3 bases at V and 0 bases at J, with 13 bases between the two ends. Per germline, CDR1 GTSNPN and CDR2 SVGIG (reference sequence). For the CDR3, the DNA is TGTGCCTGGAGCACCGCGGGGGCTAGCACAGATACGCAGTATTTT. Residues: CAWSTAGASTDTQYF.

The genes are TRBV11-3 and TRBJ2-1; 7 bases are shared with TRBD2. Per the germline V gene, CDR1 is SGHNT and CDR2 is YENEEA. Trimming took 1 base from V and 6 from J; bases not matched to a gene: 9. The CDR3 extends over 16 amino acids. CDR3 nucleotides: TGTGCCAGCAGCTTAGCGCCGGCGGGAGTCGGCAATGAGCAGTTCTTC. It is translated as CASSLAPAGVGNEQFF.

This clonotype was observed a handful of times. V is TRBV3-1 and J is TRBJ1-2; 7 bases fit TRBD1. CDR1 and CDR2 from the germline V gene are LGHDT and YNNKEL (reference sequence). V lost 2 bases and J lost 4; bases outside the gene matches: 10. The CDR3 totals 16 residues. CDR3 region: CASSQNAYGTAYGYTF. The CDR3 DNA reads TGTGCCAGCAGCCAAAATGCCTACGGGACAGCCTATGGCTACACCTTC. The full variable domain, its missing parts supplied by reference TRBV3-1 and TRBJ1-2, is DTAVSQTPKYLVTQMGNDKSIKCEQNLGHDTMYWYKQDSKKFLKIMFSYNNKELIINETVPNRFSPKSPDKAHLNLHINSLELGDSAVYFCASSQNAYGTAYGYTFGSGTRLTVV.

Ten or more counts support this clonotype. The J gene is TRBJ2-5, the V gene TRBV3-1; TRBD2 might be the D (6 bases). V dropped 4 bases and J dropped 0 bases, with 9 bases sitting between them. Germline V CDR1 and CDR2: LGHDT, YNNKEL (reference sequence). The CDR3 is 14 residues long. CDR3 protein: CASSRQRDQETQYF. CDR3 coding DNA: TGTGCCAGCAGCCGTCAGCGGGACCAAGAGACCCAGTACTTC.

This clonotype has at least ten counts. The V and J genes are TRBV3-1 and TRBJ2-1; 12 nucleotides match TRBD2. CDR1 and CDR2 (germline): LGHDT, YNNKEL (reference sequence). The CDR3 has 16 residues. J gave up 7 bases and V 0 bases, and 4 bases lay outside the gene matches. CDR3 amino acids: CASSQDRTSGTNEQFF. Here the CDR3 DNA reads TGTGCCAGCAGCCAAGATAGGACTAGCGGGACAAATGAGCAGTTCTTC.

Comments on this clonotype: A read error is possible here, since a much larger clone lies one base away. V usage is TRBV27 and J usage is TRBJ2-4; D is undetermined. CDR3 length equals 13 residues. In germline, CDR1 is MNHEY, CDR2 SMNVEV (reference sequence). V was trimmed by 2 bases and J by 9 bases, leaving 11 bases between them. This CDR3 reads CASSLGPSIIQYF. In DNA form, the CDR3 reads TGTGCCAGCAGTTTAGGGCCCTCAATCATTCAGTACTTC.

This clonotype was detected many times. The rearrangement joins TRBV5-4 to TRBJ2-2, with 7 nucleotides matching TRBD1. V was pared by 4 bases and J by 1 base, with 7 bases of the junction left unmatched. Per germline, CDR1 SGHNT and CDR2 YYREEE (reference sequence). The CDR3 loop spans 16 amino acids. DNA for the CDR3: TGTGCCAGCAGCCCGCCCGGGACAGTGAACACCGGGGAGCTGTTTTTT. Translated: CASSPPGTVNTGELFF.

The sample holds many counts of this clonotype. The chain joins TRBV5-4 to TRBJ1-2; D is uncertain. The CDR3 totals 15 residues. The V and J ends lost 4 bases and 6 bases respectively, with 19 bases between them. The germline V gene encodes CDR1 SGHNT and CDR2 YYREEE (reference sequence). The CDR3 DNA follows: TGTGCCAGCAGCCAAGGACGGCTAAGTAAGGATGGCTACACCTTC. It codes for CASSQGRLSKDGYTF.

This clonotype was recorded many times. The rearrangement joins TRBV5-1 to TRBJ1-1; the D gene is possibly TRBD1 (5 bases). The germline V and J ends were trimmed by 4 bases and 11 bases, with 21 bases remaining between them. This CDR3 is built from 14 residues. Per the germline V gene, CDR1 is SGHRS and CDR2 is YFSETQ. Written as DNA, the CDR3 is TGCGCCAGCAGCCCCGGGACGAATGATGCAGGTGCTTTCTTT. Translating gives CASSPGTNDAGAFF.

This clonotype was counted a few times. J is TRBJ2-1 and V is TRBV12-3 or TRBV12-4; 10 bases line up with TRBD2. The CDR3 runs 20 residues. Trimming cost V 4 bases and J 0 bases; bases outside gene matches: 15. CDR3 in amino acids: CASSWVGISGRSSSYNEQFF. In DNA form, the CDR3 reads TGTGCCAGCAGTTGGGTTGGGATTAGCGGGAGGTCGAGCTCCTACAATGAGCAGTTCTTC.